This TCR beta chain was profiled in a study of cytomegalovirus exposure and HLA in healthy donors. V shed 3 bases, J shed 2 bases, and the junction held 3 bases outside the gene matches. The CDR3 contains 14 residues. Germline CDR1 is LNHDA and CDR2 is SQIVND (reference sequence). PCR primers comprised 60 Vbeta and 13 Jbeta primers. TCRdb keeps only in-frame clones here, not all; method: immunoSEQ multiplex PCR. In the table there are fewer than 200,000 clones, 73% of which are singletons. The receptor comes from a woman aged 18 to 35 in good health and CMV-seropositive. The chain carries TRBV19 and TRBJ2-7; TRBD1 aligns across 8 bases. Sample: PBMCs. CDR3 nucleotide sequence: TGTGCCAGTAGTATCCAGGGGGCCACCTACGAGCAGTACTTC. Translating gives CASSIQGATYEQYF.